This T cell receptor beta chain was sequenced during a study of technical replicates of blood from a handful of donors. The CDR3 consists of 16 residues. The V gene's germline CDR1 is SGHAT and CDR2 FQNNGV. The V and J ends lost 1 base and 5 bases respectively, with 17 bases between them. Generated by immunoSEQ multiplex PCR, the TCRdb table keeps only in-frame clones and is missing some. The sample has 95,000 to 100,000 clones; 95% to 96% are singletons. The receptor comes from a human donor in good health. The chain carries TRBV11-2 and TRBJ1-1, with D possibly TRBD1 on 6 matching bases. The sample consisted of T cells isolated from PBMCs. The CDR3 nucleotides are TGTGCCAGCAGCTTAGGTTTTAAGGGGGTAGGAACTGAAGCTTTCTTT. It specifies CASSLGFKGVGTEAFF.